Listed below are T cell receptor beta chains from one sample, sequenced in a study of tumor and adjacent non-tumor tissue in lung cancer. Via MiXCR, TCRdb re-called the multiplex PCR reads, giving one row per CDR3 protein. Found here are tens of thousands of distinct CDR3 sequences, roughly 80% of them singletons; the top ten hold about half. The sample taken for sequencing was distant non-tumor lung tissue. The source is a man between 60 and 70 years old with non-small cell lung cancer. Both conserved end residues are part of each CDR3. D genes are given only for firm matches. Clone size is stated in some rows and not others, as once, few, many or a class when expanded.

J: TRBJ2-4
size: NA
D: NA
V: TRBV30
DNA: TGTGGCTGGAGTGTGGGATTAGCCAAAAACATTCAGTACTTC
CDR3: CGWSVGLAKNIQYF

J: TRBJ2-3
size: NA
D: NA
V: TRBV11-2
DNA: TGTGCCAGCATCTTATACCGGGGTACAAGAAATACGCAGTATTTT
CDR3: CASILYRGTRNTQYF

J: TRBJ1-2
size: NA
D: NA
V: TRBV12-3/TRBV12-4
DNA: TGTGCCAGCAGCCCCAACGGGGGGATACGGGGCTACACCTTC
CDR3: CASSPNGGIRGYTF

J: TRBJ1-3
size: many
D: NA
V: TRBV12-3/TRBV12-4
DNA: TGTGCCAGCAGTTTAGACCCCTGGGGCTCTGGAAACACCATATATTTT
CDR3: CASSLDPWGSGNTIYF

J: TRBJ2-1
size: NA
D: TRBD2
V: TRBV4-1
DNA: TGCGCCAACAGACGGACTAGCGGGTCCGGCACCTCCTACAATGAGCACTTCTTC
CDR3: CANRRTSGSGTSYNEHFF

J: TRBJ2-7
size: NA
D: NA
V: TRBV20-1
DNA: TGCAGTGATAATGACATGACCTACGAGCAGTACTTC
CDR3: CSDNDMTYEQYF

J: TRBJ1-2
size: NA
D: NA
V: TRBV6-2/TRBV6-3
DNA: TGTGCCAGCGGCGTGGAACTTCGGGGCTACACTTTC
CDR3: CASGVELRGYTF

J: TRBJ1-2
size: NA
D: NA
V: TRBV20-1
DNA: TGCAGTTCTGCTCCAGGGACTACTGATGGCTACAGCTTC
CDR3: CSSAPGTTDGYSF

J: TRBJ2-1
size: NA
D: TRBD1
V: TRBV24-1
DNA: TGTGCCACCGGGACAGGGGGGAGATCCTATAATGAGCTGTTCTTC
CDR3: CATGTGGRSYNELFF

J: TRBJ1-1
size: NA
D: NA
V: TRBV12-5
DNA: TGTGCTAGTGGTTTTGAGAACATTGAAACTTTCTTT
CDR3: CASGFENIETFF

J: TRBJ2-7
size: NA
D: NA
V: TRBV11-1
DNA: TGTGCCAGCAGCAGGACTAACGGGACGGGAGAGGAGCAGTACTTC
CDR3: CASSRTNGTGEEQYF

J: TRBJ2-1
size: many
D: NA
V: TRBV29-1
DNA: TGCAGCCTGGACTCTTCGGAGGGCCCTTTACGGTTCTTC
CDR3: CSLDSSEGPLRFF

J: TRBJ2-1
size: few
D: NA
V: TRBV19
DNA: TGTGCCAGTAAGGACTGGAGCTCCTACAATGAGCAGTTCTTC
CDR3: CASKDWSSYNEQFF

J: TRBJ2-5
size: few
D: NA
V: TRBV12-3/TRBV12-4
DNA: TGTGCCAGCGGCCAAGGGGGTGGTGAGACCCAGTACTTC
CDR3: CASGQGGGETQYF

J: TRBJ2-7
size: many
D: TRBD1
V: TRBV6-6
DNA: TGTGCCAGCAGTTCCCAGGACAGGGGCGAGCAGTACTTC
CDR3: CASSSQDRGEQYF

J: TRBJ1-5
size: NA
D: NA
V: TRBV12-3/TRBV12-4
DNA: TGTGCCAACAGTGATACTCGTTGGCAGCCCCAGCATTTT
CDR3: CANSDTRWQPQHF

J: TRBJ2-7
size: NA
D: NA
V: TRBV5-6
DNA: TGTGTCAGCAGCTTTATTGGACGGAACTACGACCAGTACTTC
CDR3: CVSSFIGRNYDQYF

J: TRBJ2-6
size: once
D: NA
V: TRBV29-1
DNA: TGCAGCGTTGAAGATTATAGGTCTAACCCCTGCTCTGGGGCCAACGTCCTGACTTTT
CDR3: CSVEDYRSNPCSGANVLTF

J: TRBJ2-6
size: NA
D: NA
V: TRBV6-5
DNA: TGTACCAGCAGCCTAGCAGGAGCCAGCTCTGGGGCCAACGTCCAGACTTTC
CDR3: CTSSLAGASSGANVQTF

J: TRBJ1-2
size: NA
D: NA
V: TRBV20-1
DNA: TGTAGTGTTAGAGATGCCTTCTATCCTAACTATGGCTACACCTTC
CDR3: CSVRDAFYPNYGYTF

J: TRBJ2-3
size: many
D: NA
V: TRBV7-8
DNA: TGTGCCAGCAGCTCTGATAAGTACAGGAGGCACACAGATACGCAGTATTTT
CDR3: CASSSDKYRRHTDTQYF

J: TRBJ2-1
size: NA
D: TRBD2
V: TRBV13
DNA: TGTGCCAGTAGCATAGCGGGACTAGCGGGAGGGTCCTACAATGAGCTGTTCTTC
CDR3: CASSIAGLAGGSYNELFF

J: TRBJ2-7
size: NA
D: TRBD1
V: TRBV11-3
DNA: TGTACCAGCAACTCCCGACAGGGGGCTGGGTACGAGCAGTACTTC
CDR3: CTSNSRQGAGYEQYF

J: TRBJ2-2
size: once
D: TRBD1
V: TRBV7-3
DNA: TGTGCCAGCAGCTTGGACAGGGCCGGCGGGGAGCTGTTTTTT
CDR3: CASSLDRAGGELFF

J: TRBJ2-7
size: NA
D: NA
V: TRBV11-3
DNA: TGTGCCAGCAGCTTAGGCAGCTCCTACGAGCAGTACTTC
CDR3: CASSLGSSYEQYF

J: TRBJ1-5
size: NA
D: TRBD1
V: TRBV20-1
DNA: TGCAGTGCTAACCCAGGGGGCAGGGGCAATCAGTCCCAGCATTTT
CDR3: CSANPGGRGNQSQHF

J: TRBJ2-1
size: NA
D: NA
V: TRBV20-1
DNA: TGTAGTACTAGGGGCGGTCGAGCATACAATGAGCAGTTCTTC
CDR3: CSTRGGRAYNEQFF

J: TRBJ2-5
size: NA
D: TRBD1
V: TRBV12-3/TRBV12-4
DNA: TGTGCCAGCAGGTGGACAGGCCAAGGGGCCCAGTACTTC
CDR3: CASRWTGQGAQYF

J: TRBJ2-7
size: NA
D: TRBD2
V: TRBV7-8
DNA: TGTGCCAGCAGGTCCACCGGGACTACCCCCTCATACGAGCAATACTTC
CDR3: CASRSTGTTPSYEQYF

J: TRBJ2-7
size: NA
D: NA
V: TRBV20-1
DNA: TGCAGTGCTAGTGAGGTAACCTACGAGCAGAACTTC
CDR3: CSASEVTYEQNF

J: TRBJ2-1
size: NA
D: NA
V: TRBV11-3
DNA: TGTACCAGCAGCTTAGATCGATTAGCGGCAGTAGGTAATGAGCAGTTCTTC
CDR3: CTSSLDRLAAVGNEQFF

J: TRBJ2-7
size: NA
D: NA
V: TRBV6-2/TRBV6-3
DNA: TGTGCCAGCAATTACAACCGGCCAGGGTTCGGCGAACAGTACTTC
CDR3: CASNYNRPGFGEQYF

J: TRBJ2-3
size: many
D: NA
V: TRBV6-1
DNA: TGTGCCAGCAGTGAAGGACCCCAGGGGGGTGATACGCAGTATTTT
CDR3: CASSEGPQGGDTQYF

J: TRBJ2-2
size: NA
D: TRBD2
V: TRBV11-2
DNA: TGTGCCAGCAACGTCCCGGGGGGCGGGGGGTTCGCCGGGGAGCTGTTTTTT
CDR3: CASNVPGGGGFAGELFF

J: TRBJ2-1
size: NA
D: TRBD2
V: TRBV6-1
DNA: TGTGCCAGCAGAGAAGCTATGCTAGCGGGAAGCTCCTACAATGAGCAGTTCTTC
CDR3: CASREAMLAGSSYNEQFF

J: TRBJ2-1
size: once
D: TRBD2
V: TRBV7-8
DNA: TGTGCCAGCAACTTAAGGACTAGCACCCATGGGCAGTTCTTC
CDR3: CASNLRTSTHGQFF

J: TRBJ2-5
size: NA
D: TRBD1
V: TRBV11-1
DNA: TGTGCCAGCAGCAAAGGGACAGTTCTCCTTCAAGAGACCCAGTACTTC
CDR3: CASSKGTVLLQETQYF

J: TRBJ2-3
size: NA
D: NA
V: TRBV6-2/TRBV6-3
DNA: TGTGCCAGCAGTTCCCGGCCCAAAAGAGATACGCGGTATTTT
CDR3: CASSSRPKRDTRYF

J: TRBJ2-1
size: NA
D: TRBD2
V: TRBV4-1
DNA: TGCGCCAGCAGCCTTGTGGGCGGGAGGGCCTATGAGCAGTCCTTC
CDR3: CASSLVGGRAYEQSF

J: TRBJ2-7
size: NA
D: NA
V: TRBV20-1
DNA: TGCAATGCTAGCACTACAGGGTTCGAGCAGTACTTC
CDR3: CNASTTGFEQYF

J: TRBJ2-6
size: NA
D: NA
V: TRBV5-4
DNA: TGTGCCAGCGGCCCTGGCGCAGGGCCTCCCTCTGGGGCCAACGTATTGACTTTC
CDR3: CASGPGAGPPSGANVLTF

J: TRBJ1-1
size: NA
D: NA
V: TRBV6-5
DNA: TGTGCCAGCAGGAGGGCTTCCATGAACAGTGAAGCTTTCTTT
CDR3: CASRRASMNSEAFF

J: TRBJ2-7
size: NA
D: TRBD2
V: TRBV29-1
DNA: TGCAGCGCCGGGGGGTCCGAACCCTACGAGCAGTACTTC
CDR3: CSAGGSEPYEQYF

J: TRBJ1-6
size: NA
D: NA
V: TRBV6-1
DNA: TGTGCCAGTAGTGGACTTCGAGGTTCACCCCTCCACTTT
CDR3: CASSGLRGSPLHF

J: TRBJ2-7
size: NA
D: TRBD2
V: TRBV4-2
DNA: TGTGCCAGCAGCCCCTCCGGCGGGGGGCCCCACGAGCAGTACTTC
CDR3: CASSPSGGGPHEQYF

J: TRBJ1-5
size: NA
D: NA
V: TRBV5-1
DNA: TGCGCCGGCAGCTCGGAAGCGACGAACAATCAGCCCCAGCATTTT
CDR3: CAGSSEATNNQPQHF

J: TRBJ2-6
size: NA
D: TRBD1
V: TRBV11-2
DNA: TGTGCCAGTAACTTAGTTCCAAAGGACAGGCCTTCTGGGACCAACGTCCTGACTTTC
CDR3: CASNLVPKDRPSGTNVLTF

J: TRBJ2-1
size: NA
D: TRBD2
V: TRBV4-1
DNA: TGCGCCAGCAGCCAAGATAGGACTAGCGGGAGGTTCTCCTACAATGAGCAGTTCTTC
CDR3: CASSQDRTSGRFSYNEQFF

J: TRBJ2-6
size: NA
D: TRBD2
V: TRBV6-5
DNA: TGTGCCAGCTTCCTAGCGGGAGCCAGCTCTGGGGCCAACATCCTGACTTTC
CDR3: CASFLAGASSGANILTF

J: TRBJ2-7
size: NA
D: NA
V: TRBV11-2
DNA: TGTGCCAGCAGCCCCCTATCCGGGGCAGCTAGAACATATGAGCAGTACTTC
CDR3: CASSPLSGAARTYEQYF

J: TRBJ2-3
size: NA
D: NA
V: TRBV4-3
DNA: TGCGCAAGCAGCCAAGACAGAGAGGGCACCACAGATACGCAGTATTTT
CDR3: CASSQDREGTTDTQYF